This T cell receptor (beta chain) emerged from a study of human T cells and chemical hapten exposure. Study at large: Patch tests applied 0.01% DPC to the upper back, read at 6 days. Study observations and caveats: DPC sensitization did not alter TCRs above 1 in 1000 frequency.

The germline V gene encodes CDR1 SEHNR and CDR2 FQNEAQ (reference sequence). CDR3 size: 15 residues. Trimming removed 1 base at V and 2 bases at J, with 10 bases between. Time point defined: patch test 2, 6 weeks after DPC sensitization. Treatment noted: therapeutic diphenylcyclopropenone sensitization with weekly scalp DPC. This clonotype showed up many times. The antigen is not known. TCRdb itself ran the RACE reads through MiXCR, one entry per CDR3 protein. The repertoire has about 140,000 distinct CDR3 sequences, 10% to 15% of them found once; the top ten carry 1.4%. The clonotype was recovered from a woman aged 50 to 65 with alopecia areata. Some clones in this sample may be carry-over from other donors' samples. The chain recombines TRBV7-9 with TRBJ2-3, with D hard to call. The material was whole blood, obtained in connection with sensitization to the hapten diphenylcyclopropenone (DPC). The CDR3 spells CASSLEQAYTDTQYF. Written as DNA, the CDR3 is TGTGCCAGCAGCTTAGAGCAGGCCTACACAGATACGCAGTATTTT.